This T cell receptor (beta chain) was sequenced during a study of identical twins. Study-level findings and limits: Modelling underestimated the level of out-of-frame TCR alpha sharing observed in monozygotic twins. There were fewer insertions in abundant cord blood beta clonotypes, but memory repertoires showed no such pattern. Twin pairs had excess sharing that was weaker in beta out-of-frame sequences.

The CDR3 has 14 residues. V lost 2 bases, J lost 4 bases, and 1 base stayed unmatched. CDR1 SGHRS and CDR2 YFSETQ come from the germline V gene. This clonotype was seen at least ten times. Its antigen is unidentified. cDNA molecules carried unique molecular identifiers, and template switching added a universal primer site. In TCRdb, the 5' RACE reads were re-called with MiXCR into one record per CDR3 protein. The table has around 250,000 distinct CDR3 sequences, about 8.5% seen once. The same specimen was also included in a second study, on yellow fever vaccine responses in identical twins.

This sequence joins TRBV5-1 and TRBJ2-1, with 9 nucleotides matching TRBD1. Sequencing input: CD8+ T cells sorted from blood. This sequence was found in a woman aged 18-29 years in good health. CDR3 residues: CASSFGTGYNEQFF. The CDR3 DNA reads TGCGCCAGCAGCTTCGGGACAGGGTACAATGAGCAGTTCTTC.